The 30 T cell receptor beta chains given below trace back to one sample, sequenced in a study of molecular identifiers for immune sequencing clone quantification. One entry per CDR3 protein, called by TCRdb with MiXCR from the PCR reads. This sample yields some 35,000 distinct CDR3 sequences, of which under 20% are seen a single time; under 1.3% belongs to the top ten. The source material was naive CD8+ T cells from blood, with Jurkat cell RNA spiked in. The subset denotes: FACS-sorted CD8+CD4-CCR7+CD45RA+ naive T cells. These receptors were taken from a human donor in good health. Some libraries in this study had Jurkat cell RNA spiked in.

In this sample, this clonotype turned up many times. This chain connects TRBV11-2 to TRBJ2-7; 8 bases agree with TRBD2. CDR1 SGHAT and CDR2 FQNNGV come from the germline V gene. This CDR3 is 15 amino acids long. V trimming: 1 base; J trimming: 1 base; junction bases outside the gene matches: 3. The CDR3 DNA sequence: TGTGCCAGCAGCTTAGGGACTAGCCCGTCCTACGAGCAGTACTTC. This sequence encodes CASSLGTSPSYEQYF.

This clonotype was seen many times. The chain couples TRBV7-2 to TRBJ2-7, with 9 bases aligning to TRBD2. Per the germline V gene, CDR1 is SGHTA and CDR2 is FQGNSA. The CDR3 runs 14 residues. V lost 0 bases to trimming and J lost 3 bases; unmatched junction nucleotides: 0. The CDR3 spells CASSLASGSYEQYF. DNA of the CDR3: TGTGCCAGCAGCTTAGCTAGCGGGAGCTACGAGCAGTACTTC.

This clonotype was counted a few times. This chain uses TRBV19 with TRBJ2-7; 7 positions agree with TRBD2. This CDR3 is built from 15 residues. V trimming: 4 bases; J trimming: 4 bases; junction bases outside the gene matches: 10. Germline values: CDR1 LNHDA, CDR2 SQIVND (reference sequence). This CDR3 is CASSTSSGAAYEQYF. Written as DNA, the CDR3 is TGTGCCAGTAGTACCTCAAGCGGGGCTGCGTACGAGCAGTACTTC.

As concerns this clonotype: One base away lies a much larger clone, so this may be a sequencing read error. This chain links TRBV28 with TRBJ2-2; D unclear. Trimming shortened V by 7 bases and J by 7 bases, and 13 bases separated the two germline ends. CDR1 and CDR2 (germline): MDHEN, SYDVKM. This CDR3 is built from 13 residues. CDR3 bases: TGTGCCAGCATAGACCGTTGTAGCGGGGAGCTGTTTTTT. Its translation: CASIDRCSGELFF.

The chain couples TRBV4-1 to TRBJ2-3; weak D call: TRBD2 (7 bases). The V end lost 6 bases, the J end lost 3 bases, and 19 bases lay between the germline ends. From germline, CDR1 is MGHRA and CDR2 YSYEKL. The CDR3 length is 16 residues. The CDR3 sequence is CASRYRAPGGTDTQYF. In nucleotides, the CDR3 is TGCGCCAGCAGATACAGGGCGCCGGGGGGAACAGATACGCAGTATTTT.

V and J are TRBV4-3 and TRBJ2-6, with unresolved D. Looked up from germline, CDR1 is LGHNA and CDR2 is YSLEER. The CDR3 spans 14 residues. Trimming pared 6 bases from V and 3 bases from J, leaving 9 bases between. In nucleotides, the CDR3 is TGCGCCAGCAGTCAGATGAATGGGGCCAACGTCCTGACTTTC. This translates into CASSQMNGANVLTF.

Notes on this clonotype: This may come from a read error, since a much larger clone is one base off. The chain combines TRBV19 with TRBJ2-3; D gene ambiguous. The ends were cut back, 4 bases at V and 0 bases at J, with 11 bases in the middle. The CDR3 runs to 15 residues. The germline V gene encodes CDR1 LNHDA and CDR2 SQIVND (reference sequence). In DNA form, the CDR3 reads TGTGCCAGTAGTACTTACGGGCGAAGCACAGATACGCAGTATTTT. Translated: CASSTYGRSTDTQYF.

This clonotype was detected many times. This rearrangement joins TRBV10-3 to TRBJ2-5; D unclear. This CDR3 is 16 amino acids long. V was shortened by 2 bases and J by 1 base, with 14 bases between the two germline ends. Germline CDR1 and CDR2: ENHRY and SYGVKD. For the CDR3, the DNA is TGTGCCATCAGTGAGGAGGACCGAATACCCCAAGAGACCCAGTACTTC. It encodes CAISEEDRIPQETQYF.

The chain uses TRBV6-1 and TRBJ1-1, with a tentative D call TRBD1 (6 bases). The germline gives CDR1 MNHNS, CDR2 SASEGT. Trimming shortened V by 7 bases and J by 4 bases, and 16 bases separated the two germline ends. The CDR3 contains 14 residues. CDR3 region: CASTLDSGGTEAFF. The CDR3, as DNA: TGTGCCAGCACTTTGGACAGCGGGGGCACTGAAGCTTTCTTT.

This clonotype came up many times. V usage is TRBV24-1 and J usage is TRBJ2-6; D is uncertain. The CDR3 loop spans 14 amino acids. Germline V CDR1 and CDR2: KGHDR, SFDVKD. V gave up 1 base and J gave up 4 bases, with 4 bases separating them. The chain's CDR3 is CATSDFSGANVLTF. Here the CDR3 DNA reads TGTGCCACCAGTGATTTTTCCGGGGCCAACGTCCTGACTTTC.

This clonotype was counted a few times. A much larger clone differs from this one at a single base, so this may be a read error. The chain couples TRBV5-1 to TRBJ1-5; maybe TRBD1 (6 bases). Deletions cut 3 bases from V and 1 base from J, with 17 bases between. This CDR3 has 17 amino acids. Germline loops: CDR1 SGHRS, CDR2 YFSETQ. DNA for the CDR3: TGCGCCAGCAGCTACGGCAGGGGCAACTCAAGCAATCAGCCCCAGCATTTT. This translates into CASSYGRGNSSNQPQHF.

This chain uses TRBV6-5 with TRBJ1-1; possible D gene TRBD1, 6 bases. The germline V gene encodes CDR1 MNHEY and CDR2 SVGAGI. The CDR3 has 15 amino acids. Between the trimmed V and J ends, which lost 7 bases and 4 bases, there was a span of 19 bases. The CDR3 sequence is CASTRGPEQATEAFF. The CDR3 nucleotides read TGTGCCAGCACTCGGGGGCCAGAGCAGGCCACTGAAGCTTTCTTT.

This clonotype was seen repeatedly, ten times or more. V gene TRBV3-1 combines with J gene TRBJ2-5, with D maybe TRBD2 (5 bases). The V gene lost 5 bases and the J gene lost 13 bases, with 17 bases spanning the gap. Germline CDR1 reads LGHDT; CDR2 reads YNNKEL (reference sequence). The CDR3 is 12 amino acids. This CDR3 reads CASSDGVSPAYF. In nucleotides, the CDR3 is TGTGCCAGCAGCGACGGGGTCAGCCCGGCGTACTTC.

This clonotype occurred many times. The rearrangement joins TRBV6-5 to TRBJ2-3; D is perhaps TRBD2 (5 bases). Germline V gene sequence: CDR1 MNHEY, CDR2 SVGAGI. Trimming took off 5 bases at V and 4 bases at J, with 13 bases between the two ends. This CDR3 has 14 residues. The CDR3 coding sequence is TGTGCCAGCAGTACCACTAGTCAATCAGATACGCAGTATTTT. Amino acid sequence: CASSTTSQSDTQYF.

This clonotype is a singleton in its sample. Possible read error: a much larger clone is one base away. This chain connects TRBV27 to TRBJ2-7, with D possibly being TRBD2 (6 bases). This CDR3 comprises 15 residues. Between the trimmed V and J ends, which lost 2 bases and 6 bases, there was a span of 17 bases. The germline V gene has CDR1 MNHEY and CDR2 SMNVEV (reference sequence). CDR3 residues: CASSLRRGTACEQYF. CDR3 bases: TGTGCCAGCAGTTTACGGCGGGGAACAGCTTGCGAGCAGTACTTC.

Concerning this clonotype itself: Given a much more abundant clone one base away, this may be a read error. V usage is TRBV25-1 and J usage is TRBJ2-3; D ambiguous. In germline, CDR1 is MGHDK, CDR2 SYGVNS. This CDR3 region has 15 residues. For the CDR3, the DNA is TGTGCCAGCAGTGACCGGCCTACCCACACAAATACGCAGTATTTT. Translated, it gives CASSDRPTHTNTQYF.

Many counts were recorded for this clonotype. The CDR3 DNA sequence: TGTGCCACCAGTGCCCCGACGGGGGCGAGAACCGGGGAGCTGTTTTTT. Translated, it gives CATSAPTGARTGELFF. The rearrangement links TRBV24-1 to TRBJ2-2; the D call may be TRBD1 or TRBD2 (6 bases each). Germline CDR1 reads KGHDR; CDR2 reads SFDVKD. V lost 5 bases and J 5 bases, leaving 17 bases between the germline ends. This CDR3 has 16 residues.

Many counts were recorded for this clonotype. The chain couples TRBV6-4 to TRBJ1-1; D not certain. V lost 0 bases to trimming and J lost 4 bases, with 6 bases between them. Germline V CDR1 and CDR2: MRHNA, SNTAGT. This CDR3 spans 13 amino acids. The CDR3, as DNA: TGTGCCAGCAGTGACTCTTATGGCACTGAAGCTTTCTTT. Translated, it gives CASSDSYGTEAFF.

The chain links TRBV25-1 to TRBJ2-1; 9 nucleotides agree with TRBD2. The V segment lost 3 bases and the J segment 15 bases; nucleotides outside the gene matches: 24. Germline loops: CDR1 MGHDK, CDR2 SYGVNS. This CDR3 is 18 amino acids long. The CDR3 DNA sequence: TGTGCCAGCAGTGACCCCCGCGGACTAGCGACAGACTACAATGGGCTGTTCTTC. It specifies CASSDPRGLATDYNGLFF.

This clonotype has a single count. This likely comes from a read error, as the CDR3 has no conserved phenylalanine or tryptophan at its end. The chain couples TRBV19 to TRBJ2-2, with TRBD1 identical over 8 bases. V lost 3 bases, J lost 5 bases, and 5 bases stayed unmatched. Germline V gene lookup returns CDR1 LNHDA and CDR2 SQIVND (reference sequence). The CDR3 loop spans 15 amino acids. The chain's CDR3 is CASSILTGVTGELFL. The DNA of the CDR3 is TGTGCCAGTAGTATCTTGACAGGGGTGACCGGGGAGCTGTTTCTT.

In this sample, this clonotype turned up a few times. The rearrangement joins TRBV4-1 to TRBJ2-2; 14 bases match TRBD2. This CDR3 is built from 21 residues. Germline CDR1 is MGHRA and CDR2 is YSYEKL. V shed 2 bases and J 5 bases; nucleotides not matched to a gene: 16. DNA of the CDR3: TGCGCCAGCAGCCAAAATCCTATGAATCCTGGGACTAGCGGGAGTACCGGGGAGCTGTTTTTT. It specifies CASSQNPMNPGTSGSTGELFF.

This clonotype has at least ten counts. The CDR3: CSAPYLGGGPASAGNTIYF. The CDR3 nucleotides read TGCAGTGCACCCTACTTGGGCGGGGGTCCTGCCTCAGCTGGAAACACCATATATTTT. The rearrangement uses TRBV20-1 and TRBJ1-3, with a possible D match to TRBD1 (5 bases). Germline CDR1 reads DFQATT; CDR2 reads SNEGSKA (reference sequence). The CDR3 is 19 amino acids. V dropped 6 bases and J dropped 2 bases, with 29 bases sitting between them.

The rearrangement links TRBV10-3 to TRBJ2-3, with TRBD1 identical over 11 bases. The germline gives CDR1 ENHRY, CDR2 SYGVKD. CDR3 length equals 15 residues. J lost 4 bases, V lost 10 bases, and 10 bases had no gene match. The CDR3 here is CATGPGQGVSDTQYF. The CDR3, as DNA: TGTGCCACCGGGCCGGGACAGGGGGTGTCAGATACGCAGTATTTT.

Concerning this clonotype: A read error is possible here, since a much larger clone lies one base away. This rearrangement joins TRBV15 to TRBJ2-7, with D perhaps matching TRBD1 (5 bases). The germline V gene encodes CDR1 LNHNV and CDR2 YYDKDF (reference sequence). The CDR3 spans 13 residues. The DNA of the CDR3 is TGTGCCGCCAGCAGAGGTATCAGGGACGAGCAGTACTTC. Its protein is CAASRGIRDEQYF. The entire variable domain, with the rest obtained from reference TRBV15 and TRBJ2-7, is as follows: DAMVIQNPRYQVTQFGKPVTLSCSQTLNHNVMYWYQQKSSQAPKLLFHYYDKDFNNEADTPDNFQSRRPNTSFCFLDIRSPGLGDTAMYLCAASRGIRDEQYFGPGTRLTVT.

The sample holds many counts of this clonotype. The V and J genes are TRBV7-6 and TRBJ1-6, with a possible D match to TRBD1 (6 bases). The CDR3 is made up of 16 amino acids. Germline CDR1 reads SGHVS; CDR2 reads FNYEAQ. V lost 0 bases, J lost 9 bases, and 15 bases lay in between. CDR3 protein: CASSLAQGILGSPLHF. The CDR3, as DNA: TGTGCCAGCAGCTTAGCTCAGGGGATCCTCGGTTCACCCCTCCACTTT. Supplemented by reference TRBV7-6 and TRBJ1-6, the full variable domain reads GAGVSQSPRYKVTKRGQDVALRCDPISGHVSLYWYRQALGQGPEFLTYFNYEAQQDKSGLPNDRFSAERPEGSISTLTIQRTEQRDSAMYRCASSLAQGILGSPLHFGNGTRLTVT.

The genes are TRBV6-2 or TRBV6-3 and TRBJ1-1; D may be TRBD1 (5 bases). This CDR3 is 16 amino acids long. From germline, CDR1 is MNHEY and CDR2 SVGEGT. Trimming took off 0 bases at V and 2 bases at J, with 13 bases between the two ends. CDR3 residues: CASSYSRQKTNTEAFF. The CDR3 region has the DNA TGTGCCAGCAGTTACTCCCGACAGAAAACCAACACTGAAGCTTTCTTT.

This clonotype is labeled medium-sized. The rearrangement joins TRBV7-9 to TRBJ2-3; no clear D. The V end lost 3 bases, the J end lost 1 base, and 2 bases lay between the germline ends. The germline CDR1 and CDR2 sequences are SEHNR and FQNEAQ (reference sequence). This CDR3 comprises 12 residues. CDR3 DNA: TGTGCCAGCAGCTTGGGCACAGATACGCAGTATTTT. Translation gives CASSLGTDTQYF.

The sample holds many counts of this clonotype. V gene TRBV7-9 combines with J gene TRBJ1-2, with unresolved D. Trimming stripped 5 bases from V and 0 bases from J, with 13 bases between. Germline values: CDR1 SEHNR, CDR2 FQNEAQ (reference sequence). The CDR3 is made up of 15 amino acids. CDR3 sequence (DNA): TGTGCCAGCAGCCCCCAGGATACCGCTAACTATGGCTACACCTTC. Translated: CASSPQDTANYGYTF. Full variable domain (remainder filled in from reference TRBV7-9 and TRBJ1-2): DTGVSQNPRHKITKRGQNVTFRCDPISEHNRLYWYRQTLGQGPEFLTYFQNEAQLEKSRLLSDRFSAERPKGSFSTLEIQRTEQGDSAMYLCASSPQDTANYGYTFGSGTRLTVV.

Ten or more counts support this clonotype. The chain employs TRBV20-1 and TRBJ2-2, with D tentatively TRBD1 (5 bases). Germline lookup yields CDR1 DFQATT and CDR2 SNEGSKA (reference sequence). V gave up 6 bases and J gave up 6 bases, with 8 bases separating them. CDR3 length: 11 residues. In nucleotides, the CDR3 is TGCAGTGCAAGGGGTCCCGGGGAGCTGTTTTTT. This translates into CSARGPGELFF.

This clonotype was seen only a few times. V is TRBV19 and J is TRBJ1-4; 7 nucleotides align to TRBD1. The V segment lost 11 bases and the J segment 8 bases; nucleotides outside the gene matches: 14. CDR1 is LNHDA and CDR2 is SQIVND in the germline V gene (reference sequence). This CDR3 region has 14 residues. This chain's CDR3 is CAASSTGVGEKLFF. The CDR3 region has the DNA TGTGCCGCTTCCTCAACAGGGGTAGGAGAAAAACTGTTTTTT.